These T cell receptor beta chains were read from a single sample in a study of spatial heterogeneity in lung cancer. TCRdb reanalysed the 5' RACE reads using MiXCR and keeps one entry per CDR3 protein. Of roughly 75,000 distinct CDR3 sequences detected, approximately 12% appear once; the ten largest clones hold roughly 7%. Sequencing was performed on PBMCs, taken at surgery. The source is a male donor with early-stage non-small cell lung cancer. CDR3s include the opening cysteine and the closing phenylalanine or tryptophan. D genes are given only for firm matches. Rows may omit the clone size; those that give it use once, few, many or a size class.

j_call d_call v_call clone_size cdr3_nt cdr3_aa
TRBJ2-3 TRBD2 TRBV7-9 many TGTGCCAGCAGCGTACTAGCGGGAGGGCTTACTGGCACAGATACGCAGTATTTT CASSVLAGGLTGTDTQYF
TRBJ1-2 - TRBV4-2 - TGTGCCAGCAGCCAAGTGGACAGATATGGCTACACCTTC CASSQVDRYGYTF
TRBJ2-3 - TRBV5-6 many TGTGCCAGCAGCTTGAGTCGCAGTCCCAGCACAGATACGCAGTATTTT CASSLSRSPSTDTQYF
TRBJ1-6 - TRBV27 - TGTGCCAGCAGTTTATACAGGAATAATTCACCCCTCCACTTT CASSLYRNNSPLHF
TRBJ1-1 TRBD1 TRBV9 few TGTGCCAGCAGTATTACAGGGGCGAACACTGAAGCTTTCTTT CASSITGANTEAFF
TRBJ1-1 - TRBV3-1 few TGTGCCAGCAGCCAAGCGGGGCTTACTGAAGCTTTCTTT CASSQAGLTEAFF
TRBJ2-6 TRBD1 TRBV11-2 few TGTGCCAGCAGCTTATGGACAGGTCCTGGGGCCAACGTCCTGACTTTC CASSLWTGPGANVLTF
TRBJ2-3 TRBD1 TRBV5-1 few TGCGCCAGCAGCTTGGCCCTTGGGACAGGGGCCAATACGCAGTATTTT CASSLALGTGANTQYF
TRBJ2-3 TRBD2 TRBV11-2 many TGTGCCAGCAGCTTTATGACCCTAATAGCGGGATCGCAGTATTTT CASSFMTLIAGSQYF
TRBJ1-1 - TRBV11-2 few TGTGCCAGCAAAGGGACGGACACTGAAGCTTTCTTT CASKGTDTEAFF
TRBJ1-1 TRBD1 TRBV5-1 few TGCGCCAGCAGTTCCCACAGGGGGAGGACTGAAGCTTTCTTT CASSSHRGRTEAFF
TRBJ2-5 - TRBV4-1 few TGCGCCAGCAGCCAAGGGGGCCTCTCCCAAGAGACCCAGTACTTC CASSQGGLSQETQYF
TRBJ2-2 TRBD1 TRBV9 few TGTGCCAGCAGCGTACTTGACAGGGGGAACACCGGGGAGCTGTTTTTT CASSVLDRGNTGELFF
TRBJ1-1 - TRBV6-2/TRBV6-3 - TGTGCCAGCAGTTACGGTGGGGTCGGGGAGAACACTGAAGCTTTCTTT CASSYGGVGENTEAFF
TRBJ1-2 TRBD1 TRBV18 few TGTGCCAGCTCTTCCGACAGGGCGGATGGCTACACCTTC CASSSDRADGYTF
TRBJ1-1 - TRBV12-3/TRBV12-4 many TGTGCCAGCAGGCCGTCGCTCGGGAGGGGACTGAACACTGAAGCTTTCTTT CASRPSLGRGLNTEAFF
TRBJ1-1 TRBD1 TRBV5-1 - TGCGCCAGCAGCTTGAGTGGACAGGGGTTGGACACTGAAGCTTTCTTT CASSLSGQGLDTEAFF
TRBJ1-1 TRBD1 TRBV5-6 few TGTGCCAGCAGCTTGAGGACAGGGAAGTCTTTCTTT CASSLRTGKSFF
TRBJ2-1 TRBD2 TRBV3-1 many TGTGCCAGCAGCCAAGATGGGGCTAGCGGCGGGGATGAGCAGTTCTTC CASSQDGASGGDEQFF
TRBJ2-7 TRBD2 TRBV7-9 few TGTGCCAGCAGCTTAGCTACGGGAGGGCCTGACGAGCAGTACTTC CASSLATGGPDEQYF
TRBJ1-4 - TRBV5-1 - TGCGCCAGCAGCCCTTCGGACAGAACTGAAAGGGAAAAACTGTTTTTT CASSPSDRTEREKLFF
TRBJ2-7 TRBD1 TRBV3-1 many TGTGCCAGCAGCCATACCGGGACAGACTACGAGCAGTACTTC CASSHTGTDYEQYF
TRBJ1-4 - TRBV19 many TGTGCCAGTGGGAGTACCCCGGAGGGTGAAAAACTGTTTTTT CASGSTPEGEKLFF
TRBJ2-5 - TRBV29-1 many TGCAGCGTTAGGGAATACCAAGAGACCCAGTACTTC CSVREYQETQYF
TRBJ2-1 TRBD2 TRBV7-8 many TGTGCCAGCAGCGGACCGGGACTAGCGCAGGAGGAGCAGTTCTTC CASSGPGLAQEEQFF
TRBJ1-5 - TRBV19 many TGTGCCAGTAGTCGACAGATCGATCAGCCCCAGCATTTT CASSRQIDQPQHF
TRBJ1-1 - TRBV19 - TGTGCCAGTAGTCGGGGGACGGGGACTGAAGCTTTCTTT CASSRGTGTEAFF
TRBJ2-7 - TRBV4-3 few TGCGCCAGCAGCCATGTGAAGACAGACTCGTACTTC CASSHVKTDSYF
TRBJ2-3 TRBD1 TRBV7-2 few TGTGCCAGCAGTTTCCGACAGGGAACCATTAGTACAGATACGCAGTATTTT CASSFRQGTISTDTQYF
TRBJ1-1 - TRBV7-2 few TGTGCCAGCAGCTTAATGTCTAGCACTGAAGCTTTCTTT CASSLMSSTEAFF
TRBJ2-1 TRBD2 TRBV10-3 many TGTGCCATCAGTGAGTCAACTAGCGGGGACAATGAGCAGTTCTTC CAISESTSGDNEQFF
TRBJ2-7 - TRBV4-3 many TGCGCCAGCAGCAGAGACACTCCTTCCTACGAGCAGTACTTC CASSRDTPSYEQYF
TRBJ1-1 - TRBV20-1 - TGCAGTGCTAGACAGCCGAACACTGAAGCTTTCTTT CSARQPNTEAFF
TRBJ2-5 - TRBV7-3 many TGTGCCAGCAGCTTACGACAGCAAGAGACCCAGTACTTC CASSLRQQETQYF
TRBJ2-7 TRBD1 TRBV3-1 few TGTGCCAGCAGCCGGTGGGACAGGGGTGACGAGCAGTACTTC CASSRWDRGDEQYF
TRBJ1-1 - TRBV6-2/TRBV6-3 - TGTGCCAGCAGTGTGCCCTGGCGCACTGAAGTTTTCTTT CASSVPWRTEVFF
TRBJ2-5 TRBD1 TRBV2 - TGTGCCAGCAGTGAAACAGGGGGGCTGGAGACCCAGTACTTC CASSETGGLETQYF
TRBJ1-5 - TRBV7-2 few TGTGCCAGCAGCGGACAAATAAATCAGCCCCAGCATTTT CASSGQINQPQHF
TRBJ1-2 - TRBV5-6 - TGTGCCAGCAGCTTGGAAAGGAGGGCCCTCGGCTATGGCTACACCTTC CASSLERRALGYGYTF
TRBJ2-7 - TRBV6-1 many TGTGCCAGCAAAGGTCTCCCCTACGAGCAGTACTTC CASKGLPYEQYF
TRBJ2-7 - TRBV10-3 - TGTGCCATCAGTGAGCGGGGGACACTCTCCTACGAGCAGTACTTC CAISERGTLSYEQYF
TRBJ2-1 - TRBV7-9 few TGTGCCAGCAGCTTAGGGACTCGACTATCCTACAATGAGCAGTTCTTC CASSLGTRLSYNEQFF
TRBJ1-2 - TRBV7-3 - TGTGCCAGCAGCTTAGGGGCCTCCTACGATGGCTACACCTTC CASSLGASYDGYTF
TRBJ1-2 TRBD1 TRBV7-2 - TGTGCCAGCACCAGGGACAGGGGAAACTATGGCTACACCTTC CASTRDRGNYGYTF
TRBJ2-7 - TRBV5-4 many TGTGCCAGCAGCTTGGGCGGACAGTTGAGCTACGAGCAGTACTTC CASSLGGQLSYEQYF
TRBJ1-1 - TRBV6-1 many TGTGCCAGCAGTGTGGACAGCTACCTTGAAGCTTTCTTT CASSVDSYLEAFF
TRBJ1-5 TRBD1 TRBV5-1 few TGCGCCAGCAGCTTGGGGACAGGGCCAAATCAGCCCCAGCATTTT CASSLGTGPNQPQHF